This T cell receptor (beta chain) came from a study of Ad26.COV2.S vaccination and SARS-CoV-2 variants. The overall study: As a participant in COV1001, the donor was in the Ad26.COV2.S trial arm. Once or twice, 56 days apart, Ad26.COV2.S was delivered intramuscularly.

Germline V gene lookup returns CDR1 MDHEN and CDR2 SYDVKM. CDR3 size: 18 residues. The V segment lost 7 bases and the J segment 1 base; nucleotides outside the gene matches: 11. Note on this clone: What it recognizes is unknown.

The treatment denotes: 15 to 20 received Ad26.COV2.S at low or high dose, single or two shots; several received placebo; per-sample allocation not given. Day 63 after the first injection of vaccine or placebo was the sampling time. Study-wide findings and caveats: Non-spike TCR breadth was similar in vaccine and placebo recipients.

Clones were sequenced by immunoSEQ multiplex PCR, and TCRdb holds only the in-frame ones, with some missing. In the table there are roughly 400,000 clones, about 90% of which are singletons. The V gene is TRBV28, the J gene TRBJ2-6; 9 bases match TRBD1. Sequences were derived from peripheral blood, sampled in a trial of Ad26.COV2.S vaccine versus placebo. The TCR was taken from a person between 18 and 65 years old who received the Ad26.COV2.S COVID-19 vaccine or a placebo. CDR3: CASIPRDRAPSGANVLTF. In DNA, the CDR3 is TGTGCCAGCATCCCAAGGGACAGGGCTCCGTCTGGGGCCAACGTCCTGACTTTC.